This passage covers 30 T cell receptor beta chains from one sample sequenced in a study of human thymus T cells. Assay: immunoSEQ multiplex PCR; the TCRdb copy retains only in-frame clones and omits some. The table includes just over 45,000 clones, more than 85% detected once. Sample: blood. The source of these receptors is a girl under three years old with a congenital heart defect but otherwise immunologically healthy.

The chain combines TRBV30 with TRBJ2-2, with 9 positions matching TRBD2. V dropped 2 bases and J dropped 8; count of bases not matched to a gene: 3. Germline values: CDR1 GTSNPN, CDR2 SVGIG (reference sequence). The CDR3 has 13 amino acids. CDR3 nucleotide sequence: TGTGCCTGGAGTCTTAGCGGGAGAGGGGAGCTGTTTTTT. It yields the protein CAWSLSGRGELFF.

The chain links TRBV19 to TRBJ1-5; D not resolved. Germline-derived CDR1 and CDR2 are LNHDA and SQIVND (reference sequence). With 3 bases removed from V and 6 bases from J, the gap between germline ends came to 6 bases. The CDR3 is made up of 12 amino acids. The CDR3 DNA reads TGTGCCAGTAGTATCCGGGGTCAGCCCCAGCATTTT. Protein: CASSIRGQPQHF.

This clone appeared once. The chain uses TRBV7-9 and TRBJ2-7, with 8 bases identical to TRBD2. This CDR3 region has 13 residues. V dropped 5 bases and J dropped 2; count of bases not matched to a gene: 2. Germline CDR1 SEHNR, CDR2 FQNEAQ (reference sequence). This chain's CDR3 is CASSPGRAYEQYF. The CDR3 bases are TGTGCCAGCAGCCCCGGGAGGGCCTACGAGCAGTACTTC.

CDR3 sequence reads: CASSAGHTGELFF. The CDR3 DNA is TGCGCCAGTTCAGCGGGACACACCGGGGAGCTGTTTTTT. V and J are TRBV5-1 and TRBJ2-2, with 7 bases lining up with TRBD2. This CDR3 comprises 13 residues. CDR1 is SGHRS and CDR2 is YFSETQ in the germline V gene. V was clipped by 8 bases and J by 3 bases; unmatched bases: 4.

The sample holds one count of this clone. The chain uses TRBV18 and TRBJ2-5; 13 bases align to TRBD2. V shed 1 base, J shed 5 bases, and the junction held 4 bases outside the gene matches. This CDR3 region has 16 residues. Germline assignment: CDR1 KGHSH and CDR2 LQKENI. CDR3 DNA sequence: TGTGCCAGCTCACCACGACTAGCGGGAGGTCAGGAGACCCAGTACTTC. Protein product: CASSPRLAGGQETQYF.

This sequence joins TRBV2 and TRBJ2-5; unclear D gene. CDR1 and CDR2 from the germline V gene are SNHLY and FYNNEI. V lost 2 bases and J 2 bases, leaving 0 bases between the germline ends. The CDR3 has 11 amino acids. The CDR3 sequence is CASSEQETQYF. In nucleotides, the CDR3 is TGTGCCAGCAGTGAACAAGAGACCCAGTACTTC. The entire variable domain, with the rest obtained from reference TRBV2 and TRBJ2-5, is as follows: EPEVTQTPSHQVTQMGQEVILRCVPISNHLYFYWYRQILGQKVEFLVSFYNNEISEKSEIFDDQFSVERPDGSNFTLKIRSTKLEDSAMYFCASSEQETQYFGPGTRLLVL.

The chain recombines TRBV7-2 with TRBJ2-7, with D possibly TRBD2 on 6 matching bases. Per the germline V gene, CDR1 is SGHTA and CDR2 is FQGNSA. Trimming took 3 bases from V and 8 from J, leaving 17 bases between them. There are 14 residues in the CDR3. The CDR3 DNA reads TGTGCCAGCAGCTTTACGGGGGTAAGGGGTAAGCAGTACTTC. Translating gives CASSFTGVRGKQYF. Full variable domain (outside the CDR3, taken from reference TRBV7-2 and TRBJ2-7): GAGVSQSPSNKVTEKGKDVELRCDPISGHTALYWYRQSLGQGLEFLIYFQGNSAPDKSGLPSDRFSAERTGGSVSTLTIQRTQQEDSAVYLCASSFTGVRGKQYFGPGTRLTVT.

The gene calls are TRBV18 and TRBJ2-7; possibly TRBD1 for D (6 bases). Trimming took off 1 base at V and 1 base at J, with 14 bases between the two ends. Germline V lookup: CDR1 KGHSH, CDR2 LQKENI. CDR3 length equals 16 residues. CDR3 nucleotides: TGTGCCAGCTCACCACGTTCCGGGACACAATCCTACGAGCAGTACTTC. Protein product: CASSPRSGTQSYEQYF. The full variable domain, completed using reference TRBV18 and TRBJ2-7, is NAGVMQNPRHLVRRRGQEARLRCSPMKGHSHVYWYRQLPEEGLKFMVYLQKENIIDESGMPKERFSAEFPKEGPSILRIQQVVRGDSAAYFCASSPRSGTQSYEQYFGPGTRLTVT.

The V gene is TRBV27, the J gene TRBJ2-5; a possible D gene is TRBD1 (6 bases). The CDR3 is made up of 13 amino acids. Germline CDR1 is MNHEY and CDR2 is SMNVEV (reference sequence). Trimming took 5 bases from V and 2 from J, leaving 9 bases between them. DNA for the CDR3: TGTGCCAGCAGTAGAAGGGGGCAAGAGACCCAGTACTTC. It encodes CASSRRGQETQYF.

The chain combines TRBV5-1 with TRBJ2-4, with 8 bases fitting TRBD1. The V gene end was trimmed by 5 bases and the J gene end by 6 bases; junction bases not matched to a gene: 10. Looked up from germline, CDR1 is SGHRS and CDR2 is YFSETQ. The CDR3 runs 15 residues. The CDR3 spells CASRYGTGYPNIQYF. DNA of the CDR3: TGCGCCAGCAGGTACGGGACAGGCTACCCAAACATTCAGTACTTC.

J is TRBJ1-4 and V is TRBV5-8; perhaps TRBD1 as D (5 bases). CDR3 length: 14 amino acids. Germline V gene sequence: CDR1 SGHTS, CDR2 YDEGEE. Trimming took 2 bases from V and 5 from J, leaving 10 bases between them. The CDR3 nucleotides are TGTGCCAGCAGCTTTGAGGGGTTGAATGAAAAACTGTTTTTT. It yields the protein CASSFEGLNEKLFF.

The rearrangement joins TRBV30 to TRBJ2-1; D remains unclear. The CDR3 contains 13 residues. The germline gives CDR1 GTSNPN, CDR2 SVGIG (reference sequence). Trimming removed 2 bases from V and 1 base from J, with 6 bases in between. The CDR3 loop reads CAWSTDSYNEQFF. The CDR3 DNA follows: TGTGCCTGGAGTACGGATTCCTACAATGAGCAGTTCTTC.

The rearrangement links TRBV30 to TRBJ2-3, with D possibly matching TRBD2 (6 bases). Trimming removed 3 bases from V and 4 bases from J, with 11 bases in between. The CDR3 totals 13 residues. Germline CDR1 is GTSNPN and CDR2 is SVGIG (reference sequence). CDR3 sequence (DNA): TGTGCCTGGAGCCCCGGGAGCCCAGATACGCAGTATTTT. Encoded protein: CAWSPGSPDTQYF. Variable domain in full (rest from reference TRBV30 and TRBJ2-3): SQTIHQWPATLVQPVGSPLSLECTVEGTSNPNLYWYRQAAGRGLQLLFYSVGIGQISSEVPQNLSASRPQDRQFILSSKKLLLSDSGFYLCAWSPGSPDTQYFGPGTRLTVL.

The V and J genes are TRBV13 and TRBJ2-5, with TRBD2 identical over 7 bases. The germline V gene encodes CDR1 PRHDT and CDR2 FYEKMQ (reference sequence). Unmatched junction bases numbered 6, after V lost 4 bases and J lost 4 bases. The CDR3 sequence is 14 residues long. CDR3 sequence reads: CASSSSGDAETQYF. In nucleotides, the CDR3 is TGTGCCAGCAGCTCAAGCGGGGACGCAGAGACCCAGTACTTC.

This chain links TRBV7-9 with TRBJ2-5; D remains unclear. The J call may be mistaken, given a closer DNA end match to TRBJ2-7. This CDR3 spans 13 amino acids. Germline CDR1 and CDR2: SEHNR and FQNEAQ (reference sequence). The CDR3 coding sequence is TGTGCCAGCAGCACAGACTTAACCTACGAGCAGTACTTC. As protein: CASSTDLTYEQYF.

This clone has a handful of counts. This chain connects TRBV7-9 to TRBJ2-1; TRBD2 matches at 13 bases. The V gene end was trimmed by 8 bases and the J gene end by 8 bases; junction bases not matched to a gene: 6. Germline values: CDR1 SEHNR, CDR2 FQNEAQ (reference sequence). The CDR3 loop spans 14 amino acids. The CDR3 here is CASGLAGVNDEQFF. In nucleotides, the CDR3 is TGTGCCAGCGGACTAGCGGGAGTTAACGATGAGCAGTTCTTC.

The rearrangement joins TRBV7-9 to TRBJ2-7; 12 bases agree with TRBD2. V dropped 1 base and J dropped 5; count of bases not matched to a gene: 6. Germline V CDR1 and CDR2: SEHNR, FQNEAQ (reference sequence). The CDR3 loop spans 16 amino acids. The CDR3 region has the DNA TGTGCCAGCAGCTTAGAACTAGCGGGAGGCAGGAACGAGCAGTACTTC. Protein: CASSLELAGGRNEQYF.

The chain recombines TRBV29-1 with TRBJ1-1, with D uncertain. CDR3 length: 15 residues. V lost 6 bases and J lost 0, with 17 bases in between. From germline, CDR1 is SQVTM and CDR2 ANQGSEA. CDR3 sequence: CSVSGRSTMNTEAFF. CDR3 nucleotides: TGCAGCGTCTCCGGGAGGTCTACCATGAACACTGAAGCTTTCTTT.

The chain links TRBV6-5 to TRBJ1-2; D is undetermined. Trimming cost V 3 bases and J 3 bases, with 8 bases left between them. The length of the CDR3 is 13 residues. Germline CDR1 reads MNHEY; CDR2 reads SVGAGI. Written as DNA, the CDR3 is TGTGCCAGCAGTTATACGGTCCACTATGGCTACACCTTC. It encodes CASSYTVHYGYTF.

A few counts support this clone. The chain combines TRBV14 with TRBJ2-7; 11 nucleotides agree with TRBD2. The CDR3 sequence is 13 residues long. J gave up 10 bases and V 1 base, and 3 bases lay outside the gene matches. Germline V CDR1 and CDR2: SGHDN, FVKESK. The CDR3 region is CASSQAGTSGQYF. CDR3 in DNA: TGTGCCAGCAGCCAAGCTGGGACTAGCGGACAGTACTTC.

This chain joins TRBV28 and TRBJ1-4; D uncertain. The CDR3 has 11 residues. The V gene's germline CDR1 is MDHEN and CDR2 SYDVKM. V lost 4 bases and J lost 12, with 9 bases in between. CDR3 nucleotides: TGTGCCAGCAGTTCGGGAAAGGAACTGTTTTTT. Translated: CASSSGKELFF.

This chain connects TRBV4-1 to TRBJ2-2; no clear D gene. The CDR3 length is 13 residues. Trimming shortened V by 5 bases and J by 0 bases, and 4 bases separated the two germline ends. Germline assignment: CDR1 MGHRA and CDR2 YSYEKL. This chain's CDR3 is CASSLANTGELFF. The CDR3 region has the DNA TGCGCCAGCAGCTTGGCGAACACCGGGGAGCTGTTTTTT.

The chain has TRBV5-1 and TRBJ2-6; D is unclear. V gave up 0 bases and J gave up 0 bases, with 13 bases separating them. Germline loops: CDR1 SGHRS, CDR2 YFSETQ. The CDR3 runs to 18 residues. CDR3 nucleotides: TGCGCCAGCAGCTTGGCGGTAAAAGCAAGCTCTGGGGCCAACGTCCTGACTTTC. Protein: CASSLAVKASSGANVLTF.

V usage is TRBV28 and J usage is TRBJ2-7; D remains ambiguous. Germline lookup yields CDR1 MDHEN and CDR2 SYDVKM. CDR3 length equals 14 residues. V lost 2 bases, J lost 2 bases, and 10 bases lay in between. The DNA of the CDR3 is TGTGCCAGCAGTTTACCTCACGGCCCCTACGAGCAGTACTTC. Its protein is CASSLPHGPYEQYF.

The chain uses TRBV4-1 and TRBJ2-1; no definite D call. CDR3 length: 12 residues. Trimming shortened V by 4 bases and J by 10 bases, and 11 bases separated the two germline ends. CDR1 is MGHRA and CDR2 is YSYEKL in the germline V gene. Here the CDR3 reads CASSLTVREQFF. The DNA for the CDR3 is TGCGCCAGCAGCCTGACCGTACGGGAGCAGTTCTTC.

J is TRBJ1-4 and V is TRBV28; no clear D. V was clipped by 4 bases and J by 0 bases, with 15 bases between them. In germline, CDR1 is MDHEN, CDR2 SYDVKM. This CDR3 has 17 amino acids. The CDR3 loop is CASSSPSAGATNEKLFF. The CDR3 DNA reads TGTGCCAGCAGTTCCCCCTCTGCCGGGGCAACTAATGAAAAACTGTTTTTT.

The chain carries TRBV18 and TRBJ1-2; D gene ambiguous. Germline V lookup: CDR1 KGHSH, CDR2 LQKENI. Trimming cost V 2 bases and J 1 base, with 5 bases left between them. This CDR3 comprises 13 residues. In nucleotides, the CDR3 is TGTGCCAGCTCACCATCGTTTAACTATGGCTACACCTTC. Protein product: CASSPSFNYGYTF.

The chain links TRBV7-2 to TRBJ1-2; unclear D gene. Germline V CDR1 and CDR2: SGHTA, FQGNSA. The CDR3 length is 12 residues. V was cut by 0 bases and J by 8 bases, with 7 bases left in between. CDR3 sequence (DNA): TGTGCCAGCAGCTTAGCTGAGTCAGGCTACACCTTC. Encoded protein: CASSLAESGYTF. The full variable domain, in which reference TRBV7-2 and TRBJ1-2 provide the parts outside the CDR3, is GAGVSQSPSNKVTEKGKDVELRCDPISGHTALYWYRQSLGQGLEFLIYFQGNSAPDKSGLPSDRFSAERTGGSVSTLTIQRTQQEDSAVYLCASSLAESGYTFGSGTRLTVV.

The chain links TRBV25-1 to TRBJ1-5; the D is unclear. CDR3 size: 13 residues. The V gene lost 4 bases and the J gene lost 5 bases, with 9 bases spanning the gap. Germline CDR1 MGHDK, CDR2 SYGVNS. CDR3 amino acids: CASSGAGYQPQHF. CDR3 DNA sequence: TGTGCCAGCAGTGGGGCGGGATATCAGCCCCAGCATTTT.

This chain links TRBV2 with TRBJ1-4; D might be TRBD1 (6 bases). This CDR3 contains 14 residues. V was trimmed by 1 base and J by 6 bases, leaving 9 bases between them. Germline-derived CDR1 and CDR2 are SNHLY and FYNNEI. CDR3 coding DNA: TGTGCCAGCAGTGAAGTTGGGGGCGATGAAAAACTGTTTTTT. It is translated as CASSEVGGDEKLFF.